This T cell receptor beta chain was found in a study of blood T cells in healthy people across ages. Study conclusions and caveats: Long-lived donors carried more naive CD4+ cells and greater diversity than aged donors. Changes seen in expanded clonotypes were possibly confounded by donor CMV status left unknown.

Note on this clonotype: The antigen remains unidentified.

The germline V and J ends were trimmed by 4 bases and 1 base, with 11 bases remaining between them. The CDR3 totals 14 residues. The V gene's germline CDR1 is PRHDT and CDR2 FYEKMQ (reference sequence). Using a J-beta primer mix together with a sample-barcoded 5' primer, a second PCR was run for about 7 to 12 cycles. One entry per CDR3 protein, called by TCRdb with MiXCR from the 5' RACE reads. The data hold around 650,000 distinct CDR3 sequences, with about 30% observed a single time. Donor samples were obtained from healthy Caucasian individuals from Russia, aged about 6 to 95. The V gene is TRBV13, the J gene TRBJ2-7; D ambiguous. Sequenced material: blood. The clonotype originates from a woman at least 80 years old in good health. The CDR3 is CASSSTPRSYEQYF. CDR3 coding DNA: TGTGCCAGCAGCTCCACACCGCGGTCCTACGAGCAGTACTTC. The variable domain in full, with the rest retrieved from reference TRBV13 and TRBJ2-7, is AAGVIQSPRHLIKEKRETATLKCYPIPRHDTVYWYQQGPGQDPQFLISFYEKMQSDKGSIPDRFSAQQFSDYHSELNMSSLELGDSALYFCASSSTPRSYEQYFGPGTRLTVT.